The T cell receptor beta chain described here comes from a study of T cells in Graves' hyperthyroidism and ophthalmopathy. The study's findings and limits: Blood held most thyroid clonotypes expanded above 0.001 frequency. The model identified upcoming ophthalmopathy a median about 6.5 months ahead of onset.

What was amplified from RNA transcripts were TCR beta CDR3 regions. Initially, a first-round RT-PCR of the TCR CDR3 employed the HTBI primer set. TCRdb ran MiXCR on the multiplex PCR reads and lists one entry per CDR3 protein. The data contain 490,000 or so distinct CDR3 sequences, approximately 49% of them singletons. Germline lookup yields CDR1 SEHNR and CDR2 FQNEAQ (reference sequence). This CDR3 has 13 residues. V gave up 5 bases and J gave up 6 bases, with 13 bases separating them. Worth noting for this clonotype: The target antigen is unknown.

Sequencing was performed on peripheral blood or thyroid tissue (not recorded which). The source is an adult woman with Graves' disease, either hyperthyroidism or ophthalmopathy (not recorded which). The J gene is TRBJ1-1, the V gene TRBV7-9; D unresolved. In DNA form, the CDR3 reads TGTGCCAGCAGCCAAGATCGGGAAGCTGAAGCTTTCTTT. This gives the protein CASSQDREAEAFF.